This is a list of T cell receptor beta chains from one sample in a study of T cell repertoires in cytomegalovirus infection. These receptors are not linked to any known antigen. TCRdb re-called the reads with MiXCR, one entry per CDR3 protein. The sample holds 700,000 to 850,000 distinct CDR3 sequences; about 33% are singletons and the top ten take 9.5% to 15%. This specimen was cultured CD8+ T cells from PBMCs, taken from culture after CMV antigen stimulation. The receptors shown here come from a human donor in good health (CMV status not recorded). Some clones in this sample may be carry-over from other donors' samples. Each CDR3 is given with its conserved first and last residue. The D gene is left open where the match is weak. The listing skips clone size in some rows; elsewhere it reads once, few, many or a size class.

clone size	V gene	J gene	D gene	CDR3 protein	CDR3 DNA
few	TRBV7-2	TRBJ2-6	-	CASSLVSGPPSGANVLTF	TGTGCCAGCAGCTTAGTTTCTGGACCCCCCTCTGGGGCCAACGTCCTGACTTTC
-	TRBV20-1	TRBJ2-1	TRBD1	CSASEPGQGNYNEQFF	TGCAGTGCTAGCGAACCGGGACAGGGGAACTACAATGAGCAGTTCTTC
once	TRBV5-3	TRBJ1-1	-	CASSGIRDYMNTEAFF	TGTGCCAGCAGCGGGATCAGGGATTACATGAACACTGAAGCTTTCTTT
few	TRBV28	TRBJ1-1	-	CASSKYTGTEAFF	TGTGCCAGCAGCAAATATACTGGCACTGAAGCTTTCTTT
-	TRBV28	TRBJ1-2	-	CASSPLRLPYGYTF	TGTGCCAGCAGTCCCCTCCGCCTCCCCTATGGCTACACCTTC
few	TRBV12-3/TRBV12-4	TRBJ1-1	-	CASSFSSGKSEAFF	TGTGCCAGCAGTTTCTCTTCGGGGAAATCTGAAGCTTTCTTT
-	TRBV6-6	TRBJ1-3	-	CASSPSPSSGNTIYF	TGTGCCAGCAGTCCCTCGCCCAGCTCTGGAAACACCATATATTTT
-	TRBV10-2	TRBJ2-1	-	CASAGYSYNEQFF	TGCGCCAGCGCGGGATACTCCTACAATGAGCAGTTCTTC
few	TRBV7-4	TRBJ2-2	TRBD2	CASNSLVLAGARTGELFF	TGTGCCAGCAACTCCCTCGTCCTAGCGGGGGCCCGGACCGGGGAGCTGTTTTTT
-	TRBV7-4	TRBJ1-5	-	CASSDPGHGDQPQHF	TGTGCCAGCAGCGACCCGGGACATGGGGATCAGCCCCAGCATTTT
few	TRBV6-6	TRBJ1-2	-	CASSYLSRAEGYTF	TGTGCCAGCAGTTACCTCTCTCGGGCTGAGGGCTACACCTTC
many	TRBV7-2	TRBJ2-1	-	CASSRGSGGLYNEQFF	TGTGCCAGCAGCCGAGGCTCGGGGGGCCTGTACAATGAGCAGTTCTTC
many	TRBV4-1	TRBJ2-1	TRBD1	CASSRRQGAGEQFF	TGCGCCAGCAGCCGCCGACAGGGGGCTGGTGAGCAGTTCTTC
few	TRBV7-9	TRBJ1-5	TRBD1	CASSFHSGHDREVPNQPQHF	TGTGCCAGCAGCTTTCACTCTGGCCATGACAGGGAGGTCCCCAATCAGCCCCAGCATTTT
few	TRBV12-3/TRBV12-4	TRBJ2-5	-	CASSLGGASTQETQYF	TGTGCCAGCAGTTTAGGAGGGGCAAGCACCCAAGAGACCCAGTACTTC
few	TRBV27	TRBJ2-1	-	CASLRGDNEQFF	TGTGCCAGCCTCCGGGGAGACAATGAGCAGTTCTTC
-	TRBV6-1	TRBJ2-5	TRBD2	CASSELAGRTQETQYF	TGTGCCAGCAGTGAATTAGCGGGGAGGACCCAAGAGACCCAGTACTTC
-	TRBV20-1	TRBJ2-1	TRBD1	CSARKTGQGSYNEQFF	TGCAGTGCAAGAAAGACCGGACAGGGCTCCTACAATGAGCAGTTCTTC
-	TRBV3-1	TRBJ2-4	TRBD1	CASSQPTGVRKNIQYF	TGTGCCAGCAGCCAGCCAACAGGGGTCCGTAAAAACATTCAGTACTTC
-	TRBV29-1	TRBJ2-5	-	CSVDPLRNQETQYF	TGCAGCGTTGATCCACTACGTAACCAAGAGACCCAGTACTTC
-	TRBV10-1	TRBJ2-5	TRBD2	CASSSGLAGIQETQYF	TGCGCCAGCAGCTCCGGACTAGCGGGGATCCAAGAGACCCAGTACTTC
-	TRBV27	TRBJ2-7	-	CASSRVSPIPGEQYF	TGTGCCAGCAGTAGGGTCAGCCCCATCCCCGGCGAGCAGTACTTC
many	TRBV7-2	TRBJ1-5	-	CASSLTGEDQPQHF	TGTGCCAGCAGCTTGACAGGAGAGGATCAGCCCCAGCATTTT
-	TRBV29-1	TRBJ2-2	-	CSVWENTGELFF	TGCAGCGTTTGGGAGAACACCGGGGAGCTGTTTTTT
few	TRBV4-3	TRBJ1-5	TRBD1	CASSQRQGSAQHF	TGCGCCAGCAGCCAGAGACAGGGGAGCGCCCAGCATTTT
few	TRBV5-6	TRBJ1-4	-	CASSSGWTNEKLFF	TGTGCCAGCAGCTCCGGTTGGACTAATGAAAAACTGTTTTTT
-	TRBV4-1	TRBJ1-6	TRBD1	CASSHIDRGAYNSPLHF	TGCGCCAGCAGCCATATCGACAGGGGTGCCTATAATTCACCCCTCCACTTT
-	TRBV12-5	TRBJ1-5	-	CASGFGTGRSNQPQHF	TGTGCTAGTGGTTTCGGAACAGGGAGAAGCAATCAGCCCCAGCATTTT
once	TRBV13	TRBJ2-6	-	CASSFDRNPGANVLTF	TGTGCCAGCAGCTTCGACCGAAACCCTGGGGCCAACGTCCTGACTTTC
-	TRBV7-2	TRBJ2-2	-	CAGGAGELFF	TGTGCCGGGGGGGCGGGGGAGCTGTTTTTT
-	TRBV4-2	TRBJ2-1	-	CASSQGPGGPSYNEQFF	TGTGCCAGCAGCCAAGGGCCCGGGGGGCCCAGCTACAATGAGCAGTTCTTC
-	TRBV6-5	TRBJ2-3	-	CASSYGPGGQDTQYF	TGTGCCAGCAGTTACGGTCCTGGGGGACAAGATACGCAGTATTTT
few	TRBV7-2	TRBJ2-7	TRBD1	CASSTPGTGDPYEQYF	TGTGCCAGCAGCACCCCCGGGACAGGGGATCCCTACGAGCAGTACTTC